The 28 T cell receptor beta chains listed next were all sequenced from one sample in a study of blood T cell repertoires in COVID-19. Some clones are missing from TCRdb's copy, which holds only in-frame ones; the method was immunoSEQ multiplex PCR. The table shows approximately 330,000 clones, with approximately 90% occurring only once. The sequenced material came from peripheral blood. The receptors were sampled from a man younger than 40 with COVID-19, enrolled during active disease.

The chain recombines TRBV5-4 with TRBJ1-2; 7 bases map to TRBD1. The CDR3 runs to 15 residues. CDR1 and CDR2 from the germline V gene are SGHNT and YYREEE (reference sequence). With V trimmed by 0 bases and J by 1 base, 3 bases remained unmatched. This chain's CDR3 is CASSLGGGFNYGYTF. CDR3 nucleotides: TGTGCCAGCAGCTTGGGAGGGGGCTTTAACTATGGCTACACCTTC.

This chain joins TRBV3-1 (or the pseudogene TRBV3-2) and TRBJ1-5, with 7 bases that match TRBD1. This CDR3 is 13 amino acids long. V was pared by 4 bases and J by 6 bases, with 3 bases of the junction left unmatched. Germline V lookup: CDR1 LGHDT, CDR2 YNNKEL (reference sequence). CDR3 sequence: CASSPDRAQPQHF. CDR3 DNA: TGTGCCAGCAGCCCCGACAGGGCTCAGCCCCAGCATTTT.

J is TRBJ2-1 and V is TRBV19; possibly TRBD1 for D (6 bases). The CDR3 is 16 residues long. Trimming shortened V by 3 bases and J by 8 bases, and 20 bases separated the two germline ends. CDR1 is LNHDA and CDR2 is SQIVND in the germline V gene (reference sequence). The CDR3 nucleotides are TGTGCCAGTAGTATGGGCAGGGGATTGATTATCGATGAGCAGTTCTTC. Residues: CASSMGRGLIIDEQFF.

This clone was seen a handful of times. This chain uses TRBV27 with TRBJ2-7; D might be TRBD2 (5 bases). The germline V gene has CDR1 MNHEY and CDR2 SMNVEV (reference sequence). The CDR3 is made up of 15 amino acids. The V end was cut by 5 bases, the J end by 0 bases, with 14 bases between. The CDR3 nucleotides are TGTGCCAGCAGTCCATCTAGCTCTGTCTCCTACGAGCAGTACTTC. The encoded protein is CASSPSSSVSYEQYF.

V is TRBV2 and J is TRBJ2-3, with a possible D match to TRBD2 (7 bases). V was clipped by 2 bases and J by 2 bases, with 14 bases between them. CDR1 and CDR2 (germline): SNHLY, FYNNEI. The CDR3 consists of 16 residues. The DNA of the CDR3 is TGTGCCAGCAGTGAACTCGCGGGGGCCCACACAGATACGCAGTATTTT. It codes for CASSELAGAHTDTQYF.

CDR3 amino acids: CASSPLFTGFETQYF. DNA of the CDR3: TGCGCCAGCAGCCCGCTATTTACGGGGTTCGAGACCCAGTACTTC. This chain links TRBV4-3 with TRBJ2-5; a weak D match, TRBD2 (5 bases). The germline gives CDR1 LGHNA, CDR2 YSLEER. There are 15 residues in the CDR3. V gave up 4 bases and J gave up 5 bases, with 17 bases separating them.

V usage is TRBV19 and J usage is TRBJ1-4, with a weak D call TRBD1 (6 bases). Trimming stripped 0 bases from V and 3 bases from J, with 14 bases between. Germline V gene lookup returns CDR1 LNHDA and CDR2 SQIVND (reference sequence). This CDR3 contains 17 residues. This chain's CDR3 is CASSIERGAAANEKLFF. For the CDR3, the DNA is TGTGCCAGTAGTATAGAGCGGGGGGCCGCGGCTAATGAAAAACTGTTTTTT.

The V call is TRBV7-9, the J call TRBJ1-2; D is possibly TRBD1 (6 bases). V lost 7 bases, J lost 12 bases, and 18 bases lay in between. Germline-derived CDR1 and CDR2 are SEHNR and FQNEAQ (reference sequence). This CDR3 is built from 12 residues. This CDR3 is CASTPDRTPNTF. The CDR3 DNA sequence: TGTGCCAGCACCCCCGACAGGACGCCCAACACCTTC.

This chain links TRBV12-3 or TRBV12-4 with TRBJ1-1; D is perhaps TRBD1 (6 bases). The V and J ends lost 5 bases and 5 bases respectively, with 12 bases between them. CDR3 size: 13 residues. CDR3 nucleotides: TGTGCCAGCAGTGCAAGGGGGGGGACTGAAGCTTTCTTT. Encoded protein: CASSARGGTEAFF.

The genes are TRBV3-1 (or the pseudogene TRBV3-2) and TRBJ2-7, with 16 bases that match TRBD2. The germline V gene has CDR1 LGHDT and CDR2 YNNKEL (reference sequence). This CDR3 comprises 17 residues. The trim removed 2 bases at V and 5 bases at J, leaving 6 bases unmatched. The CDR3 nucleotides are TGTGCCAGCAGCCAATTGGGACTAGCGGGGGGGCGGGACGAGCAGTACTTC. Amino acids: CASSQLGLAGGRDEQYF.

The chain employs TRBV6-5 and TRBJ1-1, with 7 bases that match TRBD1. CDR3 length: 15 amino acids. The ends lost 6 bases at V and 7 bases at J; junction bases unmatched: 14. CDR1 MNHEY and CDR2 SVGAGI come from the germline V gene. This chain's CDR3 is CASRSYPTGDSEAFF. As DNA, the CDR3 is TGTGCCAGCAGGTCCTACCCAACAGGGGACAGTGAAGCTTTCTTT.

The V and J genes are TRBV3-1 (or the pseudogene TRBV3-2) and TRBJ2-5; 10 bases are a match to TRBD2. CDR3 length: 16 residues. The junction had 6 bases not matched to a gene; V was cut back by 3 bases and J by 2 bases. Germline assignment: CDR1 LGHDT and CDR2 YNNKEL (reference sequence). The CDR3 DNA follows: TGTGCCAGCAGCCACGGTAGGACTAGCGGACAAGAGACCCAGTACTTC. The encoded protein is CASSHGRTSGQETQYF.

The V gene is TRBV28, the J gene TRBJ2-7, with 8 bases identical to TRBD2. Germline V gene sequence: CDR1 MDHEN, CDR2 SYDVKM. CDR3 length: 16 residues. With V trimmed by 1 base and J by 0 bases, 5 bases remained unmatched. The chain's CDR3 is CASSLSSGGPSYEQYF. The CDR3 bases are TGTGCCAGCAGTTTATCTTCGGGAGGGCCCTCCTACGAGCAGTACTTC.

J is TRBJ2-1 and V is TRBV6-5; D might be TRBD2 (5 bases). This CDR3 spans 15 amino acids. Germline V gives CDR1 MNHEY, CDR2 SVGAGI. V was clipped by 5 bases and J by 4 bases, with 15 bases between them. CDR3 sequence (DNA): TGTGCCAGCAGTCCGCGGACGGACTGGTACAATGAGCAGTTCTTC. It is translated as CASSPRTDWYNEQFF.

The chain is built from TRBV7-2 and TRBJ2-1; 11 positions match TRBD1. V trimming: 1 base; J trimming: 11 bases; junction bases outside the gene matches: 4. The length of the CDR3 is 14 residues. Per the germline V gene, CDR1 is SGHTA and CDR2 is FQGNSA. The CDR3 spells CASSLGTGGGQQFF. Written as DNA, the CDR3 is TGTGCCAGCAGCTTAGGGACAGGGGGCGGGCAGCAGTTCTTC.

The chain recombines TRBV28 with TRBJ2-3, with TRBD1 as a possible D gene (6 bases). Germline V gene data show CDR1 as MDHEN and CDR2 as SYDVKM. The CDR3 length is 14 residues. V gave up 5 bases and J gave up 2 bases, with 11 bases separating them. CDR3 nucleotides: TGTGCCAGCAGTACGGGACAATACACAGATACGCAGTATTTT. It yields the protein CASSTGQYTDTQYF.

This chain's CDR3 is CASSLDAGLVVEQFF. Here the CDR3 DNA reads TGTGCCAGCAGCTTAGATGCGGGACTAGTGGTTGAGCAGTTCTTC. V and J are TRBV11-2 and TRBJ2-1; TRBD2 matches 8 bases. Germline CDR1 and CDR2: SGHAT and FQNNGV. This CDR3 region has 15 residues. The trim removed 0 bases at V and 9 bases at J, leaving 7 bases unmatched. The full variable domain, with the rest looked up from reference TRBV11-2 and TRBJ2-1, is EAGVAQSPRYKIIEKRQSVAFWCNPISGHATLYWYQQILGQGPKLLIQFQNNGVVDDSQLPKDRFSAERLKGVDSTLKIQPAKLEDSAVYLCASSLDAGLVVEQFFGPGTRLTVL.

V usage is TRBV30 and J usage is TRBJ1-2; 9 positions match TRBD1. V gave up 3 bases and J gave up 2 bases; unmatched junction bases: 7. Germline CDR1 reads GTSNPN; CDR2 reads SVGIG (reference sequence). This CDR3 spans 15 amino acids. The CDR3 protein is CAWRGTGRGNYGYTF. The CDR3 nucleotides are TGTGCCTGGAGGGGGACAGGGAGGGGGAACTATGGCTACACCTTC.

The genes are TRBV7-9 and TRBJ2-6; 8 bases line up with TRBD1. The CDR3 loop spans 16 amino acids. Losses at the gene ends were 4 bases for V and 2 bases for J; bases not matched to a gene: 4. The germline gives CDR1 SEHNR, CDR2 FQNEAQ (reference sequence). The CDR3 spells CASSSDRVPGANVLTF. Written as DNA, the CDR3 is TGTGCCAGCAGCTCGGACAGGGTCCCTGGGGCCAACGTCCTGACTTTC. The full variable domain, rest sourced from reference TRBV7-9 and TRBJ2-6, is DTGVSQNPRHKITKRGQNVTFRCDPISEHNRLYWYRQTLGQGPEFLTYFQNEAQLEKSRLLSDRFSAERPKGSFSTLEIQRTEQGDSAMYLCASSSDRVPGANVLTFGAGSRLTVL.

This clone has only a few counts. Other DNA sequences in the sample encode the same CDR3. The CDR3 loop is CASSLAGANTEAFF. Here the CDR3 DNA reads TGTGCCAGCAGCTTAGCAGGGGCGAACACTGAAGCTTTCTTT. The genes are TRBV13 and TRBJ1-1; D perhaps matches TRBD1 (6 bases). The CDR3 is 14 amino acids. V lost 1 base and J 1 base, leaving 7 bases between the germline ends. Germline V gene sequence: CDR1 PRHDT, CDR2 FYEKMQ (reference sequence).

This chain links TRBV6-2 or TRBV6-3 with TRBJ2-1; 10 bases are shared with TRBD2. This CDR3 is built from 17 residues. Germline-derived CDR1 and CDR2 are MNHEY and SVGEGT. V was clipped by 4 bases and J by 7 bases; unmatched bases: 13. Here the CDR3 reads CASSSPWASGGSNEQFF. The CDR3 DNA follows: TGTGCCAGCAGTTCACCCTGGGCTAGCGGGGGTTCTAATGAGCAGTTCTTC.

The V and J genes are TRBV28 and TRBJ2-7; perhaps TRBD2 as D (5 bases). V lost 5 bases, J lost 7 bases, and 24 bases lay in between. The CDR3 is 16 amino acids. Germline V gene data show CDR1 as MDHEN and CDR2 as SYDVKM. The CDR3 protein is CASSISRLTFLGEQYF. CDR3 nucleotide sequence: TGTGCCAGCAGTATTTCTCGACTAACCTTCTTGGGGGAGCAGTACTTC.

The gene calls are TRBV7-9 and TRBJ2-5; D is ambiguous. This CDR3 spans 19 amino acids. V lost 1 base, J lost 0 bases, and 21 bases lay in between. The germline CDR1 and CDR2 sequences are SEHNR and FQNEAQ (reference sequence). The chain's CDR3 is CASSLGRSGQPTYQETQYF. DNA for the CDR3: TGTGCCAGCAGCTTAGGGCGATCAGGCCAACCCACGTACCAAGAGACCCAGTACTTC.

The chain is built from TRBV3-1 (or the pseudogene TRBV3-2) and TRBJ1-2, with 7 bases identical to TRBD1. V lost 1 base and J lost 8; bases outside the gene matches: 4. The CDR3 is made up of 13 amino acids. Germline CDR1 and CDR2: LGHDT and YNNKEL (reference sequence). CDR3 in amino acids: CASSQARGAGYTF. CDR3 in DNA: TGTGCCAGCAGCCAAGCCAGGGGGGCAGGCTACACCTTC.

The chain combines TRBV19 with TRBJ2-7; possible D gene TRBD2, 7 bases. Trimming stripped 0 bases from V and 10 bases from J, with 13 bases between. This CDR3 has 13 amino acids. In germline, CDR1 is LNHDA, CDR2 SQIVND (reference sequence). In DNA, the CDR3 is TGTGCCAGTAGTATAGAGGGGAGGGGACAACAGTACTTC. This gives the protein CASSIEGRGQQYF. Full variable domain (rest looked up from reference TRBV19 and TRBJ2-7): DGGITQSPKYLFRKEGQNVTLSCEQNLNHDAMYWYRQDPGQGLRLIYYSQIVNDFQKGDIAEGYSVSREKKESFPLTVTSAQKNPTAFYLCASSIEGRGQQYFGPGTRLTVT.

This chain joins TRBV20-1 and TRBJ1-5; 7 bases are shared with TRBD1. Germline V CDR1 and CDR2: DFQATT, SNEGSKA (reference sequence). The CDR3 has 17 amino acids. V was pared by 3 bases and J by 5 bases, with 16 bases of the junction left unmatched. The CDR3 DNA reads TGCAGTGCTAGTAGGGGCTTCCTCGATACAGGGGATCAGCCCCAGCATTTT. This translates into CSASRGFLDTGDQPQHF.

The rearrangement links TRBV6-2 or TRBV6-3 to TRBJ2-1; 10 positions agree with TRBD2. The germline gives CDR1 MNHEY, CDR2 SVGEGT. Trimming took 5 bases from V and 5 from J; bases not matched to a gene: 6. CDR3 size: 15 residues. This CDR3 is CASSQSGRADNEQFF. For the CDR3, the DNA is TGTGCCAGCAGTCAGAGCGGGAGGGCCGACAATGAGCAGTTCTTC.

V gene TRBV7-9 combines with J gene TRBJ1-4; 8 nucleotides agree with TRBD1. Germline V gives CDR1 SEHNR, CDR2 FQNEAQ (reference sequence). The J segment lost 5 bases and the V segment lost 4 bases, leaving 9 bases of the junction unmatched. This CDR3 is 16 amino acids long. The chain's CDR3 is CASSSDRVGKNEKLFF. The CDR3 coding sequence is TGTGCCAGCAGCTCGGACAGGGTGGGCAAAAATGAAAAACTGTTTTTT. The variable domain in full, with the rest retrieved from reference TRBV7-9 and TRBJ1-4, is DTGVSQNPRHKITKRGQNVTFRCDPISEHNRLYWYRQTLGQGPEFLTYFQNEAQLEKSRLLSDRFSAERPKGSFSTLEIQRTEQGDSAMYLCASSSDRVGKNEKLFFGSGTQLSVL.